This T cell receptor (beta chain) appears in the sequencing data of a study of shared clonotypes between healthy human individuals. Study-wide findings and caveats: The small donor group covered limited genetic and exposure diversity.

V was pared by 2 bases and J by 1 base, with 16 bases between. The CDR3 runs to 17 residues. Some clones are missing from TCRdb's copy, which holds only in-frame ones; the method was immunoSEQ multiplex PCR. The table lists about 1.1 million clones, about 80% of them singletons, with 0.89% in the top ten. Note on this clone: Its target is unknown.

Each of the donors was a healthy adult who was HIV-negative and had not had a recent acute infection or vaccination. This sequence originates from a man between 18 and 29 years old in good health. Some clones in this sample may be carry-over from other donors' samples. The source material was memory CD4+ T cells from PBMCs. Subset reported: CD45RA-negative fraction. The chain links TRBV5-3 to TRBJ1-3; D not certain. TRBV5-3 is an open reading frame whose function is uncertain. The CDR3 loop is CARSFSPGVWSGNTIYF. The CDR3 nucleotides read TGTGCCAGAAGCTTCTCTCCGGGAGTCTGGTCTGGAAACACCATATATTTT.